Listed here is a single T cell receptor (beta chain). The antigen is not known. The data were taken from a study of siplizumab effects on memory and regulatory T cells. Data came from immunoSEQ multiplex PCR; TCRdb stores just in-frame clones and leaves some out. The data hold some 90,000 clones, with 90% observed a single time. Overall study results and limits: In siplizumab cultures, the suppressive function of proliferating Tregs remained unconfirmed.

The CDR3 covers 15 residues. J was trimmed by 8 bases and V by 6 bases; bases with no gene match: 7. Germline V CDR1 and CDR2: MNHNY, SVGAGI (reference sequence). The chain joins TRBV6-6 to TRBJ2-1, with TRBD2 matching 13 bases. The sequence was obtained from a human donor in good health. The source material was CD4+ T cells sorted from blood. The DNA for the CDR3 is TGTGCCAGCAGCCGCACTAGCGGGAGGGTCGATGAGCAGTTCTTC. This translates into CASSRTSGRVDEQFF.